These 9 T cell receptor beta chains share one sample of origin, sequenced in a study of T cells in Graves' hyperthyroidism and ophthalmopathy. From RNA transcripts, TCR beta CDR3 regions were amplified. The HTBI primer set served for first-round RT-PCR of the TCR CDR3. One entry per CDR3 protein results from TCRdb running MiXCR on the multiplex PCR reads. The sample yields about 740,000 distinct CDR3 sequences, 11% to 15% seen once. The sequenced material came from blood. The receptors come from a young woman with Graves' hyperthyroidism.

This clonotype was seen repeatedly, ten times or more. The chain links TRBV7-2 to TRBJ2-7; D gene uncertain. V lost 0 bases and J 7 bases, leaving 10 bases between the germline ends. CDR1 is SGHTA and CDR2 is FQGNSA in the germline V gene. CDR3 size: 13 residues. In DNA form, the CDR3 reads TGTGCCAGCAGCTTAGCGAGAGGAATAGAGCAGTACTTC. It codes for CASSLARGIEQYF.

J is TRBJ1-2 and V is TRBV6-1, with D maybe TRBD1 (6 bases). This CDR3 comprises 14 residues. The germline V gene encodes CDR1 MNHNS and CDR2 SASEGT. The V end lost 6 bases, the J end lost 5 bases, and 16 bases lay between the germline ends. The CDR3 region is CASRDSPGGYGYTF. The DNA for the CDR3 is TGTGCCAGCAGGGACAGTCCGGGAGGGTATGGCTACACCTTC.

This clonotype was counted once. A read error is possible here, since a much larger clone lies one base away. A read error is likely, as this CDR3 ends without the conserved phenylalanine or tryptophan. The chain carries TRBV9 and TRBJ1-5, with D possibly matching TRBD1 (5 bases). Germline V gene lookup returns CDR1 SGDLS and CDR2 YYNGEE. This CDR3 has 14 residues. V was cut by 3 bases and J by 6 bases, with 13 bases left in between. CDR3 in amino acids: CASSAGGVPQPQHS. The CDR3, as DNA: TGTGCCAGCAGCGCTGGGGGGGTCCCTCAGCCCCAGCATTCT.

This clonotype was detected many times. The chain has TRBV4-2 and TRBJ2-5; tentatively, D is TRBD1 or TRBD2 (5 bases each). The V end was cut by 1 base, the J end by 0 bases, with 6 bases between. Germline CDR1 is LGHNA and CDR2 is YNFKEQ. The CDR3 runs to 14 residues. CDR3: CASSQVGDQETQYF. As DNA, the CDR3 is TGTGCCAGCAGCCAAGTGGGGGACCAAGAGACCCAGTACTTC.

In its sample, this clonotype was seen a few times. An end of the junction does not agree with germline; a read error may underlie this. The chain uses TRBV20-1 and TRBJ1-1; D unclear. CDR3 length: 12 residues. Germline CDR1 and CDR2: DFQATT and SNEGSKA (reference sequence). CDR3 nucleotide sequence: TGCAGTGCTAGGGGTCCCTACACTGAAGCTTCCTTT. It translates to CSARGPYTEASF.

A few counts support this clonotype. J is TRBJ2-7 and V is TRBV2; unclear D gene. CDR3 length: 10 residues. Between the trimmed V and J ends, which lost 8 bases and 4 bases, there was a span of 6 bases. Germline lookup yields CDR1 SNHLY and CDR2 FYNNEI. Written as DNA, the CDR3 is TGTGCCAGCCGAAAATACGAGCAGTACTTC. It specifies CASRKYEQYF.

This clonotype was detected a few times. The chain employs TRBV6-2 or TRBV6-3 and TRBJ2-5; 7 positions agree with TRBD1. Germline lookup yields CDR1 MNHEY and CDR2 SVGEGT. The trim removed 2 bases at V and 0 bases at J, leaving 15 bases unmatched. There are 19 residues in the CDR3. CDR3 DNA: TGTGCCAGCAGTTACCACTCGGACAGGAGACATTGGTACCAAGAGACCCAGTACTTC. Its protein is CASSYHSDRRHWYQETQYF.

This clonotype was counted at least ten times. The CDR3 DNA is TGTGCCAGCAGCCAAGTAGCGGTCATCGTTTCCTACGAGCAGTACTTC. The encoded protein is CASSQVAVIVSYEQYF. The chain has TRBV3-1 and TRBJ2-7, with a weak D call TRBD2 (6 bases). Germline lookup yields CDR1 LGHDT and CDR2 YNNKEL (reference sequence). The V end was cut by 1 base, the J end by 1 base, with 14 bases between. The CDR3 is 16 amino acids.

The sample holds many counts of this clonotype. The CDR3 protein is CASSLEGVGREEQFF. Written as DNA, the CDR3 is TGTGCCAGCAGCTTAGAGGGGGTGGGACGAGAGGAGCAGTTCTTC. This chain connects TRBV7-2 to TRBJ2-1; weak D call: TRBD1 (6 bases). V lost 1 base and J lost 10, with 17 bases in between. The CDR3 is 15 amino acids. Germline CDR1 SGHTA, CDR2 FQGNSA.